This paragraph covers one TCR beta chain sequence. The antigen remains undetermined. Germline assignment: CDR1 MNHNS and CDR2 SASEGT. Trimming cost V 4 bases and J 2 bases; bases outside gene matches: 1. The CDR3 runs 14 residues. The data are from a study of shared clonotypes between healthy human individuals. Whole-study results and caveats: Blood was the only sampled material, and tissue repertoires likely differ.

The assay was immunoSEQ multiplex PCR, and TCRdb's table has in-frame clones only and misses some. The sample holds approximately 2.4 million clones, under 97% seen once. The receptor's source is a man younger than 35 in good health. The sample comprised naive CD4+ T cells sorted from blood. The subset is: CD45RA+ positively selected. The chain has TRBV6-1 and TRBJ1-4; 7 bases are a match to TRBD1. The CDR3 region is CASSAQGTNEKLFF. The CDR3 DNA sequence: TGTGCCAGCAGTGCACAGGGGACTAATGAAAAACTGTTTTTT.